This T cell receptor (beta chain) was captured in a study of blood T cell repertoires in COVID-19 (dated by TCRdb to 2018 to 2021). As for the study more broadly: Samples from collaborators originated in the United States, Italy and Spain and spanned both the acute and convalescent phases of COVID-19. The material from the prospective study consisted of cDNA or gDNA derived from T cells, B-cell-depleted T cells, or PBMCs. Deeply sampled blood TCRbeta repertoires from subjects exposed to, actively infected with, or recovered from COVID-19 were included in the dataset. The repertoires were released in a freely available public database intended as a resource for research on the immune response to SARS-CoV-2. Samples were obtained from the ongoing ImmuneRACE study (first 160 participants) and from 1,200 or so subjects provided by 6 global collaborators. Sample metadata almost always included a de-identified subject ID, COVID-19 status, age in years and sex. HLA class I and class II types, where available, came from metadata supplied by the sample provider rather than from assay-based typing.

What the study reported, not specific to this receptor: The quantity of clinical and demographic metadata differed by source and by participant and was supplied without curation.

As for this clone: Its specific antigen is unknown. Base-call qualities are not available, and no considerably larger clone is one nucleotide away.

The immunoSEQ Assay, a bias-controlled multiplex PCR, was used to amplify TCRbeta CDR3 regions from genomic DNA. Processing in the source paper ran as follows. The number of nucleated cells in each sample was estimated from the amplification of reference gene primers within the assay. Sequence reads were collapsed and filtered to measure the absolute abundance of every unique TCRbeta CDR3 rearrangement. For each sample, productive Simpson clonality was calculated as the square root of Simpson's diversity index across productive rearrangements. In its TCRdb copy, this immuneACCESS table keeps in-frame sequences only and misses some clones. Where compared with another copy, unresolved V genes explain less than half of these, and the others have no known cause. V and J calls and clone size are those listed in that table; D and trimming were worked out from the DNA. The sample table holds 55,000 to 90,000 clones, of which 85% to 90% were seen once. The top ten clones comprise approximately 1.4% of the sample.

Each collaborating institution followed its own protocols to collect whole blood in K2EDTA tubes. Collaborator samples were shipped for TCRbeta analysis as frozen whole blood, isolated PBMCs, or DNA extracted from either sample type. The receptor was derived from a human donor in a cohort sampled during active COVID-19. Sequencing input: peripheral blood.

The CDR3 region has the sequence CASSPKDTPGETQYF. The sequence in DNA is TGTGCCAGCAGCCCAAAAGACACCCCGGGGGAGACCCAGTACTTC. This chain joins TRBV11-3 to TRBJ2-5, with TRBD2 as a weak D call on 5 bases. The germline V gene supplies CDR1 SGHNT and CDR2 YENEEA. The germline ends are 18 bases apart after V is trimmed by 5 bases and J by 5 bases. Including the terminal cysteine and phenylalanine, the CDR3 comprises 15 residues. Only CDR3 DNA is held: 45 bases, read in frame from base 1.